The clone carrying this T cell receptor (beta chain) has only a few counts. Its antigen is unidentified. TCRdb re-derived calls from the RT-PCR reads in MiXCR, one entry per CDR3 protein. Here the sample spans more than 450,000 distinct CDR3 sequences, approximately 7.7% being singletons. These data come from a study of response to subunit inactivated influenza vaccine. Whole-study results and caveats: The authors offered the suggestion that each seasonal influenza vaccination recruits few new T cells.

V was shortened by 6 bases and J by 1 base, with 9 bases between the two germline ends. This CDR3 is 12 amino acids long. Germline CDR1 reads DFQATT; CDR2 reads SNEGSKA (reference sequence). The gene calls are TRBV20-1 and TRBJ1-1, with D hard to call. The TCR sequence derives from a man aged 45 to 75 who received an inactivated influenza vaccine. The sample consisted of PBMCs from blood, taken less than 30 months after vaccination. CDR3 loop: CSAGRTNTEAFF. The DNA for the CDR3 is TGCAGTGCGGGCCGGACGAACACTGAAGCTTTCTTT.